The entry below describes one T cell receptor (beta chain). What it binds is unknown. This sample stems from a study of T cell responses to AZD1222 COVID-19 vaccine. Study-wide results and caveats: Possibly, clonal diversity was underestimated; donors were largely white British and included more females. Nearly half of unique spike-specific TCRs reportedly avoided B.1.351 and B.1.1.7 mutated regions. Increased Spike-specific TCR breadth and depth were observed after two AZD1222 doses.

Only in-frame clones appear in the TCRdb table, and some are missing; sequencing was by immunoSEQ multiplex PCR. This sample has some 94,000 clones; approximately 90% occur once, and the top ten carry 5.3%. The clonotype originates from an adult who received the AZD1222 COVID-19 vaccine. Here the sequenced sample was peripheral blood, taken 28 days after the second AZD1222 dose.

DNA for the CDR3: TGTGCCGGAGATCGGGGGGGCACAGATACGCAGTATTTT. It is translated as CAGDRGGTDTQYF. This rearrangement joins TRBV30 to TRBJ2-3; 7 bases are a match to TRBD2. Germline V CDR1 and CDR2: GTSNPN, SVGIG (reference sequence). Germline trimming cut 8 bases from V and 1 base from J; bases unmatched to any gene: 6. The CDR3 has 13 residues.